This T cell receptor (beta chain) was found in a study of blood T cell repertoires in COVID-19. The overall study: Acute and convalescent COVID-19 samples came from the United States, Italy and Spain. PBMCs, B-cell-depleted T cells, or T cells provided the cDNA or gDNA that made up the material.

In the study's own analysis: Amplification of reference gene primers was used by the study to estimate nucleated cell counts. Clones were read by immunoSEQ multiplex PCR, and TCRdb kept only the in-frame ones, dropping some. V and J calls and clone size are as listed in that table; D and trimming were resolved from the DNA. The table has approximately 96,000 clones, about 88% seen once. CDR1 is KGHSH, CDR2 LQKENI, per germline. V was shortened by 2 bases and J by 4 bases, with 12 bases between the two germline ends. CDR3 length: 15 residues. This chain links TRBV18 with TRBJ1-5, with a possible D match to TRBD1 (6 bases). Sequencing input: peripheral blood. This TCR came from a woman of 80 years or more with acute or convalescent COVID-19. CDR3 DNA sequence: TGTGCCAGCTCACCAGGAAGGGGGGGAAATCAGCCCCAGCATTTT. Residues: CASSPGRGGNQPQHF.